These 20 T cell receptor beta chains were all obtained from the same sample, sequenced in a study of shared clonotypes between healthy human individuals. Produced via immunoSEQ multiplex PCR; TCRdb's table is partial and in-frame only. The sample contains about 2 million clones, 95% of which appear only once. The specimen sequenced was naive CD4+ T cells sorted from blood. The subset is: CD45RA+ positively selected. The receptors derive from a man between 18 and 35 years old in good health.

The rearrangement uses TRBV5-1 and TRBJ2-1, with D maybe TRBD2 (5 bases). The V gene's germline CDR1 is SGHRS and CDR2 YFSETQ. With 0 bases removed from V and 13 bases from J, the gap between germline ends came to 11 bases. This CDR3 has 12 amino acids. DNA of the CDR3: TGCGCCAGCAGCTTGGCCGGTGGAGGCCAGTTCTTC. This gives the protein CASSLAGGGQFF.

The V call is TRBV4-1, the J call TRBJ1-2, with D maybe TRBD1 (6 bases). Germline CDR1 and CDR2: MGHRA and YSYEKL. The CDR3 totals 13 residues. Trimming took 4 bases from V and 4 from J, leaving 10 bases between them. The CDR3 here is CASSLGQPYGYTF. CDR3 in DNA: TGCGCCAGCAGCCTCGGACAGCCCTATGGCTACACCTTC.

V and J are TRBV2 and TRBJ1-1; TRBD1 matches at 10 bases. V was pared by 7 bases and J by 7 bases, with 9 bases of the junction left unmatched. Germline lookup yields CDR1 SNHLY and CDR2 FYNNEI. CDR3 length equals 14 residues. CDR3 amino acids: CASTPDRGRVEAFF. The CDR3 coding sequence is TGTGCCAGCACTCCCGACAGGGGGCGAGTTGAAGCTTTCTTT.

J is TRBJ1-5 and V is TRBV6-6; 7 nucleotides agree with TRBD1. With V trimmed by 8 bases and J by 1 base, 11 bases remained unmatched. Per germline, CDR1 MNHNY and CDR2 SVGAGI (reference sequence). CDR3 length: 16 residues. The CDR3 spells CASHPGEGASNQPQHF. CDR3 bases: TGTGCCAGCCACCCCGGCGAGGGGGCGAGCAATCAGCCCCAGCATTTT.

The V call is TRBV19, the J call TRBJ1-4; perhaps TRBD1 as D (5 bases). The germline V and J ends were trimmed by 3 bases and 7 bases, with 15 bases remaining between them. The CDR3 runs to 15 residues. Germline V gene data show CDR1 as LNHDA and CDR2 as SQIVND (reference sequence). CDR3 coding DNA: TGTGCCAGTAGTATTATGAGGGGTCAGCCTGAAAAACTGTTTTTT. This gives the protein CASSIMRGQPEKLFF. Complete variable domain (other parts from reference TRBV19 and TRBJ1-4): DGGITQSPKYLFRKEGQNVTLSCEQNLNHDAMYWYRQDPGQGLRLIYYSQIVNDFQKGDIAEGYSVSREKKESFPLTVTSAQKNPTAFYLCASSIMRGQPEKLFFGSGTQLSVL.

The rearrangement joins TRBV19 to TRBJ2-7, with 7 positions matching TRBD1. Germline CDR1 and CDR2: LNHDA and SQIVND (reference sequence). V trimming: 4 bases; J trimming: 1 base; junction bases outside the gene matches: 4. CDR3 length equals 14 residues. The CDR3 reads CASSRTGESYEQYF. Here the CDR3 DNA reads TGTGCCAGTAGTAGAACAGGGGAGTCCTACGAGCAGTACTTC.

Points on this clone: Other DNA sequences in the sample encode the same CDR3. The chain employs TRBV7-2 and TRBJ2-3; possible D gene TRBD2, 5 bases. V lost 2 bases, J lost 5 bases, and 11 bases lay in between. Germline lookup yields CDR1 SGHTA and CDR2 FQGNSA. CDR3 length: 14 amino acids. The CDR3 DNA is TGTGCCAGCAGCTTAAGCGGAGGTGTAGATACGCAGTATTTT. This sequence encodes CASSLSGGVDTQYF.

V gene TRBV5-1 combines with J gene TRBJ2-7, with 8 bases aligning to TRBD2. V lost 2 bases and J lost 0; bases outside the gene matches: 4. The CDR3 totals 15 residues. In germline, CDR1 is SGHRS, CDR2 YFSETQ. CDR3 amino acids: CASSLTAGASYEQYF. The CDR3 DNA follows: TGCGCCAGCAGCTTAACAGCGGGAGCCTCCTACGAGCAGTACTTC.

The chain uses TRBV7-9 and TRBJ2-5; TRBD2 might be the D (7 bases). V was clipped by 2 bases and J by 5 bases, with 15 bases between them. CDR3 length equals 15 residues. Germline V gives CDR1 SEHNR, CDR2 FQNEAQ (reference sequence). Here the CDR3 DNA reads TGTGCCAGCAGCTTATCCCGGGGGGCCATGGAGACCCAGTACTTC. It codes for CASSLSRGAMETQYF.

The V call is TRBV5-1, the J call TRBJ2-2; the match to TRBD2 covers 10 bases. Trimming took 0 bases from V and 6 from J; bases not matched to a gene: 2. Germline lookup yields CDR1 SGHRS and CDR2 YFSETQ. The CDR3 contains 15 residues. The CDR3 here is CASSLGTSGPGELFF. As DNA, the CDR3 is TGCGCCAGCAGCTTGGGGACTAGCGGTCCCGGGGAGCTGTTTTTT.

CDR3: CAISEPGTSTGELFF. Written as DNA, the CDR3 is TGTGCCATCAGTGAACCCGGGACTAGCACCGGGGAGCTGTTTTTT. V and J are TRBV10-3 and TRBJ2-2, with TRBD2 identical over 8 bases. The CDR3 sequence is 15 residues long. The V gene end was trimmed by 3 bases and the J gene end by 4 bases; junction bases not matched to a gene: 4. Germline V gene sequence: CDR1 ENHRY, CDR2 SYGVKD.

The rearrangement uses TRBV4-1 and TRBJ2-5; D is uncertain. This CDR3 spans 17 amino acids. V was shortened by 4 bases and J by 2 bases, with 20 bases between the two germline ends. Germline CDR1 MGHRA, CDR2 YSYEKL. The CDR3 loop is CASSPGWSLRPQETQYF. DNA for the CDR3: TGCGCCAGCAGCCCTGGGTGGTCCCTACGCCCTCAAGAGACCCAGTACTTC.

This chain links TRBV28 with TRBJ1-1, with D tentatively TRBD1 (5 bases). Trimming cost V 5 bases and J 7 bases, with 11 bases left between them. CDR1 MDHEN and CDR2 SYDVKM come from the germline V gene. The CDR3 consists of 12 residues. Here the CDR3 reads CASSRGGVEAFF. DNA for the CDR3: TGTGCCAGCAGTCGGGGCGGGGTTGAAGCTTTCTTT.

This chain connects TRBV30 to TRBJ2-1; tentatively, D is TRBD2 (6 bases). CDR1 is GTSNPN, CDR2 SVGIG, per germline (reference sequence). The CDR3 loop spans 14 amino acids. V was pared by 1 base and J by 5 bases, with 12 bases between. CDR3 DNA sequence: TGTGCCTGGAGTGGCGGGGCGGGAAACAATGAGCAGTTCTTC. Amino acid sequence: CAWSGGAGNNEQFF. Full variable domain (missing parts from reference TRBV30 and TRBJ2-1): SQTIHQWPATLVQPVGSPLSLECTVEGTSNPNLYWYRQAAGRGLQLLFYSVGIGQISSEVPQNLSASRPQDRQFILSSKKLLLSDSGFYLCAWSGGAGNNEQFFGPGTRLTVL.

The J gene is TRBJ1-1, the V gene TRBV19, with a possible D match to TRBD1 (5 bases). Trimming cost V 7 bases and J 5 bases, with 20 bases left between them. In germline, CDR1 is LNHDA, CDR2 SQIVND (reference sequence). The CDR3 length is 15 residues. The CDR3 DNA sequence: TGTGCCAGTACCACAGGCGGAGGTATACTTACTGAAGCTTTCTTT. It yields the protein CASTTGGGILTEAFF.

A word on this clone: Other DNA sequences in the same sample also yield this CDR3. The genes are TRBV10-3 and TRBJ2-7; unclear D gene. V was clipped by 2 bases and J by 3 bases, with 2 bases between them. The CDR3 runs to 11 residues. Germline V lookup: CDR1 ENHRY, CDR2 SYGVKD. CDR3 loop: CAISENYEQYF. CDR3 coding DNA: TGTGCCATCAGTGAGAACTACGAGCAGTACTTC.

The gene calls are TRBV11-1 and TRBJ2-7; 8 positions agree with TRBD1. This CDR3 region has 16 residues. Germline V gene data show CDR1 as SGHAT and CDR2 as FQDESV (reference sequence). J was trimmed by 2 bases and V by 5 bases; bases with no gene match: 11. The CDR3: CASSKHRDRPTYEQYF. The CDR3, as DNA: TGTGCCAGCAGCAAACACCGGGACAGGCCTACCTACGAGCAGTACTTC.

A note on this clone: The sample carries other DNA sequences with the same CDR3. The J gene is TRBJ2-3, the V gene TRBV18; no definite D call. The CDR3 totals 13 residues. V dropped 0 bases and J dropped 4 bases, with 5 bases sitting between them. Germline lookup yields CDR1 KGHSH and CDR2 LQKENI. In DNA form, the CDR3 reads TGTGCCAGCTCACCACCATCTGCAGATACGCAGTATTTT. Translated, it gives CASSPPSADTQYF.

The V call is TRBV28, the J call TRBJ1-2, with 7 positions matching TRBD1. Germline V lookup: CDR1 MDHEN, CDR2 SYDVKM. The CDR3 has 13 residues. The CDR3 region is CATGTANNYGYTF. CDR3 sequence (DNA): TGTGCGACCGGGACAGCAAATAACTATGGCTACACCTTC.

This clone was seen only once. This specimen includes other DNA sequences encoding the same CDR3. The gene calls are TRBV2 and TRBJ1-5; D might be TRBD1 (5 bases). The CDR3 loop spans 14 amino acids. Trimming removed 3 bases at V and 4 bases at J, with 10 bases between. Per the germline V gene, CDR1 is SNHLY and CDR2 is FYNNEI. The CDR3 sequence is CASSEAGRNQPQHF. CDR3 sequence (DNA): TGTGCCAGCAGTGAGGCAGGGAGGAATCAGCCCCAGCATTTT.